What follows describes a single TCR beta chain. This clonotype was counted many times. Which antigen it targets is not known. There are no base qualities to consult, and no much larger clone falls within one base. This specimen comes from a study of T cells in Graves' hyperthyroidism and ophthalmopathy (dated by TCRdb to between 2018 and 2021). Turning to the overall study: Peripheral blood was collected at initial diagnosis, before any treatment. After blood sampling, hyperthyroidism patients were treated with methimazole at a starting dose of 30 mg daily, and ophthalmopathy patients were treated with high-dose intravenous methylprednisolone. A discovery cohort of about a hundred patients, approximately 45 with Graves' ophthalmopathy and approximately 57 with stable Graves' hyperthyroidism, was used to find distinguishing TCR V-J signatures. Prospective prediction of ophthalmopathy was tested in an independent validation cohort of some 20 hyperthyroidism patients and 17 patients who later progressed to ophthalmopathy. In roughly six Graves' hyperthyroidism patients, the study also compared T-cell repertoires from thyroid tissue with T-cell repertoires from blood. For training and testing, the 100 or so patients in the discovery cohort were randomly divided in a 7:3 ratio. TCR Vbeta CDR3 sequencing of 135 peripheral blood samples (43 ophthalmopathy, around 80 hyperthyroidism and roughly 17 progressor patients) is reported in the paper.

In the ophthalmopathy patients, disease was moderately to severely active, with a Clinical Activity Score of 3 or more, a NOSPECS grade of 4 or more, and a duration of less than 3 months. Exclusion was applied to patients with uncontrolled infections, other autoimmune diseases, pregnancy or lactation. Clinical symptoms, serum thyroxine and TRAb, thyroid ultrasound, and orbital computed tomography formed the basis for the diagnoses. Ficoll-Paque density gradient centrifugation was used to isolate PBMCs from around 9.1 ml of fresh peripheral blood. Total RNA was extracted using Trizol reagent, and RNA quality was assessed on an Agilent 2100 Bioanalyzer. CDR1 and CDR2, per the germline V gene (reference sequence), are SEHNR and FQNEAQ. At the junction V is shortened by 11 bases and J by 4 bases, with 15 bases in between. The CDR3 contains 12 residues, cysteine and phenylalanine counted. The retained sequence is limited to the CDR3, 36 bases, with the frame set at the first base.

Beyond this particular receptor, the publication reports: A model built on a 13 V-J signature distinguished ophthalmopathy from stable hyperthyroidism, reaching about 88% sensitivity and 81% to 83% specificity in cross-validation and 80%/75% in testing. Most expanded thyroid clonotypes (frequency above 0.001) were also detected in blood, suggesting blood repertoires may reflect thyroid immune responses. During validation, the model predicted progression to ophthalmopathy a median of approximately six months ahead of onset, with around 71% sensitivity and 72.22% specificity. Sample size was not statistically predetermined, and blinding of investigators to group allocation was not performed.

The TCR beta CDR3 regions were amplified from the RNA transcripts. The first round of RT-PCR for the TCR CDR3 was performed with the HTBI primer set and the Qiagen OneStep RT-PCR kit. The libraries were constructed in a second round of multiplex PCR and then size-selected and purified. Libraries were sequenced paired-end with 100 bp reads on an Illumina HiSeq2000. In the source study's methods: SOAPnuke was used to process the raw data, with reads discarded if the reads contained adapters or uncalled bases, had a mean Phred below 15, or lacked an exact constant-primer or identifier match. COPE v1.2.5 was used to merge the high-quality paired reads, and each unique nucleotide sequence was defined as a clonotype. MiTCR v1.1 was used to align the clonotypes against IMGT TRBV, TRBD and TRBJ reference segments. The analysis included only V-J combinations with a frequency above 0.0001, which together covered around 99% of the repertoires. The TCS score was defined as the ratio of F50 (clonal expansion) to E x V (chaos), calculated using BLOSUM62-based TCRdist between CDR3 peptides within each V-J. Welch's t-statistics and random forest reduced 514 V-J features to 13, which were used in a naive Bayes classifier (R e1071). TCRdb took the public reads, trimmed them with fastp at Q25, ran MiXCR for clone calling and kept in-frame beta chains. Each record represents a unique CDR3 protein, reported with the most common genes and DNA among its rows. The V and J calls and clone size come from TCRdb's table, not from the authors' own analysis. Here the sample has a few hundred thousand distinct CDR3 sequences; around a sixth occur a single time. The ten most abundant clones make up 40% of the sample.

What was sequenced was blood. The V gene is TRBV7-9 and the J gene is TRBJ2-7, and the D gene may be TRBD2, 6 bases matching. This receptor was identified in a man aged 18 to 30 with Graves' ophthalmopathy. This receptor has the CDR3 CAGGTDFYEQYF. The nucleotide sequence reads TGTGCCGGCGGGACGGACTTTTACGAGCAGTACTTC.